The clone carrying this T cell receptor beta chain showed up just once. The antigen remains undetermined. The sample originates from a study of T cell repertoires in cytomegalovirus infection. In TCRdb, the reads were re-called with MiXCR into one record per CDR3 protein. Counted here are some 680,000 distinct CDR3 sequences, 35% to 45% occurring once; the ten biggest clones make up about 2.8%. Germline V gene sequence: CDR1 MNHNS, CDR2 SASEGT. The V and J ends lost 7 bases and 6 bases, in that order; junction bases with no gene match: 5. CDR3 length: 14 amino acids. Points from the study as a whole: Adding up the frequency of public TCR beta families identified people who carried CMV plus the relevant HLA. Ex vivo, HLA-C-restricted CMV-specific TCR beta clonotypes prevailed over the rest of the response.

Sequencing input: PBMCs. This receptor was identified in a human donor in good health (CMV status not recorded). Some clones in this sample may be carry-over from other donors' samples. This chain connects TRBV6-1 to TRBJ2-2; TRBD1 agrees at 10 bases. The CDR3 bases are TGTGCCAGCAAGGGGACAGGGGACGCCGGGGAGCTGTTTTTT. Amino acids: CASKGTGDAGELFF.